Below are 20 T cell receptor beta chains sequenced from a single sample in a study of blood T cell repertoires in COVID-19. Only in-frame clones appear in the TCRdb table, and some are missing; sequencing was by immunoSEQ multiplex PCR. The sample has about 44,000 clones, roughly 87% seen once; the top ten hold approximately 23%. Sequences were obtained from peripheral blood. Receptors were obtained from a woman of 80 years or more in a cohort sampled during active or convalescent COVID-19.

The chain recombines TRBV19 with TRBJ2-3, with 10 bases that match TRBD2. The CDR3 spans 16 residues. Germline V gives CDR1 LNHDA, CDR2 SQIVND (reference sequence). V shed 5 bases, J shed 5 bases, and the junction held 10 bases outside the gene matches. The CDR3 coding sequence is TGTGCCAGTAGTCGCCCTAGCGGGGGCCGGATAGATACGCAGTATTTT. As protein: CASSRPSGGRIDTQYF.

The table lists this clone with a count of one. The sample contains more than one DNA sequence encoding this CDR3. V is TRBV7-3 and J is TRBJ2-1; TRBD2 matches at 7 bases. Germline assignment: CDR1 SGHTA and CDR2 FQGTGA. This CDR3 is 13 amino acids long. With 5 bases clipped from V and 7 bases from J, the junction kept 5 bases outside the gene matches. CDR3 sequence (DNA): TGTGCCAGCAGCCCTCCCGGGGGGAATGAGCAGTTCTTC. Its translation is CASSPPGGNEQFF.

The chain uses TRBV6-2 or TRBV6-3 and TRBJ1-1, with 8 bases matching TRBD1. The CDR3 sequence is 15 residues long. The V and J ends lost 5 bases and 5 bases, in that order; junction bases with no gene match: 10. Germline V gene data show CDR1 as MNHEY and CDR2 as SVGEGT. The CDR3 DNA reads TGTGCCAGCAGTCCCGGACAGGGACGTTGGACTGAAGCTTTCTTT. It is translated as CASSPGQGRWTEAFF.

The gene calls are TRBV27 and TRBJ1-3; D remains unclear. V was cut by 5 bases and J by 0 bases, with 5 bases left in between. Looked up from germline, CDR1 is MNHEY and CDR2 is SMNVEV (reference sequence). This CDR3 spans 13 amino acids. The CDR3 here is CASSPSSGNTIYF. The CDR3 DNA is TGTGCCAGCAGTCCCTCCTCTGGAAACACCATATATTTT.

The V gene is TRBV5-1, the J gene TRBJ1-3, with a tentative D call TRBD1 (5 bases). There are 15 residues in the CDR3. CDR1 is SGHRS, CDR2 YFSETQ, per germline. The ends were cut back, 0 bases at V and 10 bases at J, with 17 bases in the middle. CDR3 coding DNA: TGCGCCAGCAGCTTGGTGGTAGGGGCGCGGGGAACCATATATTTT. Protein product: CASSLVVGARGTIYF.

The chain recombines TRBV6-2 or TRBV6-3 with TRBJ1-4, with D perhaps matching TRBD1 (5 bases). Trimming removed 2 bases at V and 0 bases at J, with 13 bases between. This CDR3 has 17 residues. The germline V gene encodes CDR1 MNHEY and CDR2 SVGEGT. The CDR3: CASSYERGRATNEKLFF. The CDR3, as DNA: TGTGCCAGCAGTTACGAGCGGGGCCGGGCAACTAATGAAAAACTGTTTTTT.

This rearrangement joins TRBV7-9 to TRBJ1-1, with D possibly being TRBD1 (5 bases). This CDR3 has 11 residues. The V end lost 5 bases, the J end lost 10 bases, and 11 bases lay between the germline ends. CDR1 SEHNR and CDR2 FQNEAQ come from the germline V gene (reference sequence). CDR3 in DNA: TGTGCCAGCAGCCCTGGGGGGGGAGCTTTCTTT. This gives the protein CASSPGGGAFF.

The chain recombines TRBV5-1 with TRBJ1-1, with a weak D call TRBD1 (5 bases). Germline lookup yields CDR1 SGHRS and CDR2 YFSETQ. Between the trimmed V and J ends, which lost 0 bases and 3 bases, there was a span of 15 bases. The CDR3 consists of 16 residues. DNA for the CDR3: TGCGCCAGCAGCTTGGAGATAGGGGCCAGATACACTGAAGCTTTCTTT. It specifies CASSLEIGARYTEAFF.

This clone was found once. V is TRBV5-1 and J is TRBJ1-2; D call uncertain. The CDR3 runs 14 residues. Germline CDR1 SGHRS, CDR2 YFSETQ. V lost 4 bases to trimming and J lost 0 bases, with 10 bases between them. The CDR3 region is CASSPDGANYGYTF. CDR3 in DNA: TGCGCCAGCAGCCCGGACGGGGCTAACTATGGCTACACCTTC.

The V gene is TRBV3-1 (or the pseudogene TRBV3-2), the J gene TRBJ1-1; D is ambiguous. The germline V gene encodes CDR1 LGHDT and CDR2 YNNKEL (reference sequence). The CDR3 contains 13 residues. With 2 bases removed from V and 8 bases from J, the gap between germline ends came to 12 bases. The DNA for the CDR3 is TGTGCCAGCAGCCAACAAGCAGGAGGAGAAGCTTTCTTT. Encoded protein: CASSQQAGGEAFF.

This chain links TRBV5-1 with TRBJ1-4; tentative D call: TRBD1 (6 bases). Per germline, CDR1 SGHRS and CDR2 YFSETQ. The V end was cut by 4 bases, the J end by 8 bases, with 18 bases between. This CDR3 has 15 amino acids. The CDR3 coding sequence is TGCGCCAGCAGCCATTTGGACAGCCCGGGCGAAAAACTGTTTTTT. It specifies CASSHLDSPGEKLFF.

The chain employs TRBV11-2 and TRBJ1-1; tentatively, D is TRBD1 (5 bases). The germline gives CDR1 SGHAT, CDR2 FQNNGV. CDR3 length equals 15 residues. V lost 1 base and J 2 bases, leaving 11 bases between the germline ends. CDR3 protein: CASSLAGRANTEAFF. CDR3 DNA sequence: TGTGCCAGCAGCTTAGCTGGCAGGGCAAACACTGAAGCTTTCTTT. The variable domain in full, completed from reference TRBV11-2 and TRBJ1-1, reads EAGVAQSPRYKIIEKRQSVAFWCNPISGHATLYWYQQILGQGPKLLIQFQNNGVVDDSQLPKDRFSAERLKGVDSTLKIQPAKLEDSAVYLCASSLAGRANTEAFFGQGTRLTVV.

This sequence joins TRBV19 and TRBJ2-3; TRBD2 aligns across 15 bases. Per the germline V gene, CDR1 is LNHDA and CDR2 is SQIVND (reference sequence). The CDR3 length is 18 residues. Trimming removed 1 base from V and 6 bases from J; junction bases left unmatched: 8. CDR3 sequence reads: CASSIGRTSGGAEDTQYF. In DNA, the CDR3 is TGTGCCAGTAGTATAGGTCGGACTAGCGGGGGGGCCGAGGATACGCAGTATTTT. The full variable domain, in which reference TRBV19 and TRBJ2-3 provide the parts outside the CDR3, is DGGITQSPKYLFRKEGQNVTLSCEQNLNHDAMYWYRQDPGQGLRLIYYSQIVNDFQKGDIAEGYSVSREKKESFPLTVTSAQKNPTAFYLCASSIGRTSGGAEDTQYFGPGTRLTVL.

The chain is built from TRBV11-3 and TRBJ1-2, with 8 bases matching TRBD1. J lost 6 bases, V lost 5 bases, and 5 bases had no gene match. CDR3 size: 13 residues. CDR1 and CDR2 from the germline V gene are SGHNT and YENEEA. The CDR3 region is CASSETGAHGYTF. The DNA for the CDR3 is TGTGCCAGCAGCGAGACAGGGGCTCATGGCTACACCTTC.

This clone has only one observation. Compared with germline, one end of the junction differs, possibly owing to a read error. The chain combines TRBV5-6 with TRBJ1-4, with 7 bases that match TRBD1. CDR1 is SGHDT, CDR2 YYEEEE, per germline. The CDR3 spans 14 residues. CDR3 sequence (DNA): TGTGCCAGCAGCCAGGGACAGCCGATTGAAAGACTGTTTTTT. It codes for CASSQGQPIERLFF.

The chain recombines TRBV11-3 with TRBJ2-3, with D possibly matching TRBD1 (5 bases). The V and J ends lost 6 bases and 2 bases respectively, with 12 bases between them. The CDR3 runs 14 residues. The V gene's germline CDR1 is SGHNT and CDR2 YENEEA. CDR3 bases: TGTGCCAGCAGTCTGGAGACAGACACAGATACGCAGTATTTT. Its translation: CASSLETDTDTQYF.

This clone was observed a single time. The chain has TRBV7-3 and TRBJ1-6, with unresolved D. The ends were cut back, 1 base at V and 9 bases at J, with 13 bases in the middle. CDR3 length equals 15 residues. Germline values: CDR1 SGHTA, CDR2 FQGTGA. The CDR3: CASSLKPGSGSPLHF. The CDR3 DNA follows: TGTGCCAGCAGCTTAAAGCCCGGGTCGGGTTCACCCCTCCACTTT.

This clone was found a few times. The chain carries TRBV6-2 or TRBV6-3 and TRBJ1-5; 8 bases agree with TRBD1. This CDR3 contains 14 residues. Germline V CDR1 and CDR2: MNHEY, SVGEGT. V lost 6 bases and J lost 5; bases outside the gene matches: 6. The chain's CDR3 is CASSVGQGDQPQHF. The CDR3 coding sequence is TGTGCCAGCAGCGTCGGACAGGGAGATCAGCCCCAGCATTTT.

V usage is TRBV27 and J usage is TRBJ1-1; D is possibly TRBD1 (5 bases). Between the trimmed V and J ends, which lost 2 bases and 4 bases, there was a span of 11 bases. The CDR3 contains 14 residues. Germline CDR1 MNHEY, CDR2 SMNVEV (reference sequence). CDR3 protein: CASSLRQGFTEAFF. As DNA, the CDR3 is TGTGCCAGCAGTTTACGGCAGGGTTTCACTGAAGCTTTCTTT.

V usage is TRBV6-2 or TRBV6-3 and J usage is TRBJ1-2; 8 bases align to TRBD1. CDR1 is MNHEY and CDR2 is SVGEGT in the germline V gene. This CDR3 comprises 16 residues. The V gene end was trimmed by 0 bases and the J gene end by 8 bases; junction bases not matched to a gene: 11. The CDR3 sequence is CASSYSDRDRLLGYTF. The CDR3 nucleotides are TGTGCCAGCAGTTACTCGGACAGGGACCGACTTCTCGGCTACACCTTC.